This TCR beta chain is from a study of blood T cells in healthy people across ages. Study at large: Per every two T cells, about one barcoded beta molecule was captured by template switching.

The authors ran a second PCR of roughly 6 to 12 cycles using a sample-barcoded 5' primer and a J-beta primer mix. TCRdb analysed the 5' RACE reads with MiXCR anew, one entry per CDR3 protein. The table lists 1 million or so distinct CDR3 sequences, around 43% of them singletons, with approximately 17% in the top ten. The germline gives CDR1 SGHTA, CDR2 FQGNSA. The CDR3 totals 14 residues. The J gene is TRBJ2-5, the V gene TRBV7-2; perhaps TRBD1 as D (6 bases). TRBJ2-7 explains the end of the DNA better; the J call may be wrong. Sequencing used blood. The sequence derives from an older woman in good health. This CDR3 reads CASSTYRDGAEQYF. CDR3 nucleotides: TGTGCCAGCAGCACATACAGGGATGGGGCCGAGCAGTACTTC.